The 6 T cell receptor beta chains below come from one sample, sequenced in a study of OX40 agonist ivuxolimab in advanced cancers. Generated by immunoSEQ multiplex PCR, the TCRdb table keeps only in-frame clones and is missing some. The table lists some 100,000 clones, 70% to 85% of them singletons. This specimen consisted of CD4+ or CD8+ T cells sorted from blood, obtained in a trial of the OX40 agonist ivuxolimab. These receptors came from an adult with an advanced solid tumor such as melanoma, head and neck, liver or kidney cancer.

CDR3 sequence (DNA): TGTGCCAGCAGTGAAGTGGGAACAGATACGCAGTATTTT. Protein product: CASSEVGTDTQYF. The gene calls are TRBV6-1 and TRBJ2-3; D is ambiguous. This CDR3 contains 13 residues. The ends were cut back, 1 base at V and 3 bases at J, with 5 bases in the middle. The germline V gene encodes CDR1 MNHNS and CDR2 SASEGT.

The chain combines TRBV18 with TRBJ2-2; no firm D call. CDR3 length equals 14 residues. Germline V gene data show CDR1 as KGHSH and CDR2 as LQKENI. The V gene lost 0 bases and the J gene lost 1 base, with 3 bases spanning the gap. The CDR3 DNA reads TGTGCCAGCTCACCACCCAGGAACACCGGGGAGCTGTTTTTT. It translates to CASSPPRNTGELFF.

The CDR3 sequence is CASSAQDGYGYTF. CDR3 sequence (DNA): TGTGCCAGCAGCGCACAGGACGGATATGGCTACACCTTC. The V call is TRBV7-3, the J call TRBJ1-2, with a tentative D call TRBD1 (5 bases). V lost 5 bases and J lost 5, with 12 bases in between. Germline values: CDR1 SGHTA, CDR2 FQGTGA. This CDR3 region has 13 residues. The variable domain in full, completed from reference TRBV7-3 and TRBJ1-2, reads GAGVSQTPSNKVTEKGKYVELRCDPISGHTALYWYRQSLGQGPEFLIYFQGTGAADDSGLPNDRFFAVRPEGSVSTLKIQRTERGDSAVYLCASSAQDGYGYTFGSGTRLTVV.

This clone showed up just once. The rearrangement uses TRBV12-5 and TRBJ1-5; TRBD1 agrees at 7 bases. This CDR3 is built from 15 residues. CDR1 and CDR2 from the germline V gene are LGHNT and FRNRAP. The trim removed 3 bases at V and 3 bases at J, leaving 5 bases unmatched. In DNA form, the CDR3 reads TGTGCTAGTGGTTTTCAAGACAGGGTCAATCAGCCCCAGCATTTT. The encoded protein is CASGFQDRVNQPQHF.

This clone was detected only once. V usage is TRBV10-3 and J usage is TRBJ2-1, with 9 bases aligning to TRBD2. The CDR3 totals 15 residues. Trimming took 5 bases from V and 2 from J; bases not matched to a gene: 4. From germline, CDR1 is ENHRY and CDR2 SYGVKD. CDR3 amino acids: CAISRAGGPYNEQFF. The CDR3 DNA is TGTGCCATCAGTAGAGCGGGAGGACCCTACAATGAGCAGTTCTTC.

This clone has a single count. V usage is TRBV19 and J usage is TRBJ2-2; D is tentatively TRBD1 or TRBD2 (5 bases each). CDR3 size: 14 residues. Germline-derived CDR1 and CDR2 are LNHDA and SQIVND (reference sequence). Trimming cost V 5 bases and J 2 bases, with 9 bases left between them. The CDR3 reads CASSSGLNTGELFF. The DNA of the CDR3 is TGTGCCAGTAGTTCGGGGCTCAACACCGGGGAGCTGTTTTTT.